One and the same sample provided the 14 T cell receptor beta chains below, sequenced in a study of human T cells and chemical hapten exposure. MiXCR was run by TCRdb on the RACE reads, yielding one entry per CDR3 protein. Of some 400,000 distinct CDR3 sequences in the sample, approximately 4.4% are singletons; the top ten hold around 2%. Time point of the sample: patch test 1, 2 weeks after DPC sensitization. Specified treatment: therapeutic diphenylcyclopropenone sensitization with weekly scalp DPC. The specimen comprised whole blood, sampled in connection with sensitization to the hapten diphenylcyclopropenone (DPC). The receptors come from a woman in her 50s with alopecia areata. Some clones in this sample may be carry-over from other donors' samples.

Only a few counts were recorded for this clonotype. The chain couples TRBV28 to TRBJ2-7; 7 bases fit TRBD2. The CDR3 covers 14 residues. Germline values: CDR1 MDHEN, CDR2 SYDVKM. The junction had 6 bases not matched to a gene; V was cut back by 5 bases and J by 2 bases. As DNA, the CDR3 is TGTGCCAGCAGTCCTGGGACTATCCCCTACGAGCAGTACTTC. It yields the protein CASSPGTIPYEQYF. The variable domain in full, with the rest retrieved from reference TRBV28 and TRBJ2-7, is DVKVTQSSRYLVKRTGEKVFLECVQDMDHENMFWYRQDPGLGLRLIYFSYDVKMKEKGDIPEGYSVSREKKERFSLILESASTNQTSMYLCASSPGTIPYEQYFGPGTRLTVT.

The rearrangement uses TRBV20-1 and TRBJ2-7; D perhaps matches TRBD2 (6 bases). CDR1 and CDR2 (germline): DFQATT, SNEGSKA (reference sequence). This CDR3 is 15 amino acids long. Trimming stripped 0 bases from V and 4 bases from J, with 16 bases between. For the CDR3, the DNA is TGCAGTGCTAGAGATCAAGCGAGGGGACTTTACGAGCAGTACTTC. Translation: CSARDQARGLYEQYF.

In this sample, this clonotype turned up many times. V usage is TRBV7-9 and J usage is TRBJ2-1, with a possible D match to TRBD2 (7 bases). CDR1 is SEHNR and CDR2 is FQNEAQ in the germline V gene (reference sequence). The V and J ends lost 1 base and 3 bases respectively, with 19 bases between them. The CDR3 covers 18 residues. The CDR3 nucleotides are TGTGCCAGCAGCTTAGGCTCAGGGGCGGGAGAGCGCTACAATGAGCAGTTCTTC. This gives the protein CASSLGSGAGERYNEQFF. The full variable domain, in which reference TRBV7-9 and TRBJ2-1 provide the parts outside the CDR3, is DTGVSQNPRHKITKRGQNVTFRCDPISEHNRLYWYRQTLGQGPEFLTYFQNEAQLEKSRLLSDRFSAERPKGSFSTLEIQRTEQGDSAMYLCASSLGSGAGERYNEQFFGPGTRLTVL.

CDR3 DNA sequence: TGCAGTGCTAGCGACGGGCAGCCCCAGCATTTT. This gives the protein CSASDGQPQHF. The chain carries TRBV20-1 and TRBJ1-5; D is unresolved. The CDR3 sequence is 11 residues long. V lost 3 bases, J lost 7 bases, and 7 bases lay in between. The V gene's germline CDR1 is DFQATT and CDR2 SNEGSKA (reference sequence).

This clonotype was observed many times. This chain links TRBV5-1 with TRBJ2-2; the match to TRBD1 covers 9 bases. CDR3 length equals 16 residues. The V and J ends lost 3 bases and 4 bases, in that order; junction bases with no gene match: 7. CDR1 SGHRS and CDR2 YFSETQ come from the germline V gene. CDR3 nucleotide sequence: TGCGCCAGCAGCTCCTCCGGGACAGGGACCACCGGGGAGCTGTTTTTT. Translation: CASSSSGTGTTGELFF.

This clonotype has a count of ten or more. V usage is TRBV6-2 or TRBV6-3 and J usage is TRBJ2-7; TRBD1 matches at 9 bases. After removal of 6 bases from V and 5 bases from J, the junction contained 2 bases not matched to a gene. CDR3 length equals 12 residues. Germline CDR1 reads MNHEY; CDR2 reads SVGEGT. The CDR3 region is CASRDRGHEQYF. As DNA, the CDR3 is TGTGCCAGCAGGGACAGGGGCCACGAGCAGTACTTC.

This clonotype occurred a few times. The chain combines TRBV6-1 with TRBJ1-1, with 11 bases that match TRBD1. Germline CDR1 reads MNHNS; CDR2 reads SASEGT. After removal of 6 bases from V and 4 bases from J, the junction contained 7 bases not matched to a gene. This CDR3 has 15 residues. CDR3 sequence: CASRGDRGSLTEAFF. DNA of the CDR3: TGTGCCAGCAGGGGGGACAGGGGGTCGCTCACTGAAGCTTTCTTT.

This clonotype appeared a few times. The rearrangement joins TRBV27 to TRBJ1-5; TRBD1 is a possible D gene (6 bases). Trimming shortened V by 2 bases and J by 3 bases, and 8 bases separated the two germline ends. This CDR3 has 14 amino acids. Germline V gene sequence: CDR1 MNHEY, CDR2 SMNVEV (reference sequence). The CDR3 loop reads CASSLRGHNQPQHF. The CDR3 DNA sequence: TGTGCCAGCAGTTTACGGGGGCACAATCAGCCCCAGCATTTT.

This clonotype was recorded many times. V and J are TRBV29-1 and TRBJ2-7; the D gene is possibly TRBD1 (6 bases). CDR3 size: 12 residues. The V end lost 7 bases, the J end lost 6 bases, and 16 bases lay between the germline ends. The germline V gene encodes CDR1 SQVTM and CDR2 ANQGSEA. The CDR3 DNA follows: TGCAGCGCGGGACACCGAGCCCTCGAGCAGTACTTC. Translated: CSAGHRALEQYF.

The chain couples TRBV28 to TRBJ2-7; possible D gene TRBD1, 6 bases. The ends were cut back, 3 bases at V and 2 bases at J, with 17 bases in the middle. Germline V lookup: CDR1 MDHEN, CDR2 SYDVKM. The CDR3 contains 16 residues. CDR3 loop: CASSLAPGHPTYEQYF. The CDR3 DNA follows: TGTGCCAGCAGTTTGGCGCCGGGACACCCGACCTACGAGCAGTACTTC.

This clonotype was recorded at least ten times. V gene TRBV7-9 combines with J gene TRBJ1-2; D perhaps matches TRBD1 (6 bases). This CDR3 has 16 residues. V lost 5 bases and J lost 4, with 20 bases in between. CDR1 SEHNR and CDR2 FQNEAQ come from the germline V gene (reference sequence). This CDR3 is CASSRLNRDPSYGYTF. The CDR3 coding sequence is TGTGCCAGCAGCCGTCTTAACAGGGACCCAAGCTATGGCTACACCTTC.

The chain recombines TRBV7-9 with TRBJ2-7; 8 bases fit TRBD2. The trim removed 0 bases at V and 2 bases at J, leaving 9 bases unmatched. Germline V gene sequence: CDR1 SEHNR, CDR2 FQNEAQ (reference sequence). The CDR3 is made up of 17 amino acids. The DNA for the CDR3 is TGTGCCAGCAGCTTAGCGGTTGCGGGGGGCAACACCTACGAGCAGTACTTC. It encodes CASSLAVAGGNTYEQYF.

This clonotype was counted only a few times. The V gene is TRBV10-2, the J gene TRBJ2-1; D is uncertain. From germline, CDR1 is WSHSY and CDR2 SAAADI. This CDR3 has 11 amino acids. Between the trimmed V and J ends, which lost 7 bases and 12 bases, there was a span of 13 bases. This CDR3 reads CASTQELVQFF. DNA of the CDR3: TGCGCCAGCACCCAGGAATTAGTGCAGTTCTTC.

This clonotype was counted a few times. The chain recombines TRBV7-9 with TRBJ1-3, with D possibly being TRBD1 (5 bases). The CDR3 contains 13 residues. The germline V gene has CDR1 SEHNR and CDR2 FQNEAQ (reference sequence). V lost 1 base and J lost 8, with 9 bases in between. The CDR3 bases are TGTGCCAGCAGCTTAGGCGGGGCAGACACCATATATTTT. Translation: CASSLGGADTIYF.